This T cell receptor beta chain was recorded in a study of CD8 T cells in ankylosing spondylitis. Study-wide findings and caveats: Some motif variants had been reported before (in reactive arthritis synovial fluid and blood).

This clonotype has at least ten counts. What it binds is unknown. V lost 0 bases to trimming and J lost 4 bases, with 13 bases between them. This CDR3 has 15 amino acids. In germline, CDR1 is SGHRS, CDR2 YFSETQ. Each TCR beta library was made by quantitative 5'-RACE that incorporated molecular barcodes. A single record per CDR3 protein comes from TCRdb applying MiXCR to the 5' RACE reads. This sample carries about 240,000 distinct CDR3 sequences, roughly 8.6% of them seen once, and the ten largest clones take under 7.5%. Sequencing used blood, either unsorted or a sorted T cell fraction (not recorded which). The sequence was obtained from a male donor with ankylosing spondylitis or in good health (not recorded which). The chain uses TRBV5-1 and TRBJ1-1; D unclear. The DNA for the CDR3 is TGCGCCAGCAGCTTGGACGGGTTGACGGGCACTGAAGCTTTCTTT. It yields the protein CASSLDGLTGTEAFF.